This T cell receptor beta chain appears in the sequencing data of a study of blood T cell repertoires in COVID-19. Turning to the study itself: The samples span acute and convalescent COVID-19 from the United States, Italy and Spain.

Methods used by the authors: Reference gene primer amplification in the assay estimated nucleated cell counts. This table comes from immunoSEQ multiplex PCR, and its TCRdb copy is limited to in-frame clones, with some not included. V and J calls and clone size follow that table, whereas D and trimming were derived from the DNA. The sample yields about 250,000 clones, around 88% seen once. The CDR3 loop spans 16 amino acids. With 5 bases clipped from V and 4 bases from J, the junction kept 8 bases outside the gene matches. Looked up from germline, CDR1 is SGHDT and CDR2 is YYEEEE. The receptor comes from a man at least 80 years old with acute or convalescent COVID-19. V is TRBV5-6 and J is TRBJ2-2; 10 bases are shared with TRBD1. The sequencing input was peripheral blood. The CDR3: CASSPPGQGSTGELFF. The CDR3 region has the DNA TGTGCCAGCAGTCCCCCGGGACAGGGGTCCACCGGGGAGCTGTTTTTT.